Listed below are T cell receptor beta chains from one sample, sequenced in a study of T cells after yellow fever vaccination. One entry per CDR3 protein, called by TCRdb with MiXCR from the 5' RACE reads. The sample has approximately 600,000 distinct CDR3 sequences, roughly an eighth seen once; the top ten hold just under 15%. The sample consisted of PBMCs, taken on the day of the yellow fever booster vaccination. Receptors were obtained from a young man who received the YFV17D yellow fever vaccine. CDR3s include the opening cysteine and the closing phenylalanine or tryptophan. The D gene is left open where the match is weak. Clone size is not always given. Where it is, it says once, few, many or a class for expanded clones.

TRBV27	TRBJ2-3	few	NA	CASSSRPGGSTDTQYF	TGTGCCAGCAGTTCCCGACCCGGGGGCTCCACAGATACGCAGTATTTT
TRBV7-2	TRBJ1-6	NA	NA	CASSSNRAEAPLHF	TGTGCCAGCAGCTCGAACAGGGCGGAGGCACCCCTCCACTTT
TRBV20-1	TRBJ2-3	NA	NA	CSAPGEGARDTQYF	TGCAGTGCCCCCGGAGAGGGAGCGAGAGATACGCAGTATTTT
TRBV5-1	TRBJ2-1	NA	NA	CASSPEGGRVNEQFF	TGCGCCAGCAGCCCGGAGGGGGGCCGGGTCAATGAGCAGTTCTTC
TRBV29-1	TRBJ1-2	NA	NA	CSDYTRTNYGYTF	TGCAGCGATTACACCCGGACAAACTATGGCTACACCTTC
TRBV5-1	TRBJ1-6	few	TRBD1	CASSVLSGGNSPLHF	TGCGCCAGCAGCGTGCTTTCAGGGGGTAATTCACCCCTCCACTTT
TRBV29-1	TRBJ2-7	few	NA	CSVGSWAGYEQYF	TGCAGCGTTGGTTCCTGGGCGGGATACGAGCAGTACTTC
TRBV6-2/TRBV6-3	TRBJ2-5	few	TRBD1	CASTDRVVETQYF	TGTGCCAGCACTGACAGGGTCGTGGAGACCCAGTACTTC
TRBV7-2	TRBJ2-1	few	NA	CASSAPQATSYNEQFF	TGTGCCAGCAGCGCCCCGCAAGCCACCTCCTACAATGAGCAGTTCTTC
TRBV15	TRBJ2-7	few	NA	CATRSGGTASYEQYF	TGTGCCACCAGGTCGGGCGGGACAGCTTCCTACGAGCAGTACTTC
TRBV5-1	TRBJ1-4	NA	TRBD1	CASSPTGFAEKLFF	TGCGCCAGCAGCCCGACAGGGTTCGCTGAAAAACTGTTTTTT
TRBV20-1	TRBJ2-5	NA	NA	CSASKTGSQETQYF	TGCAGTGCTAGCAAAACCGGCAGCCAAGAGACCCAGTACTTC
TRBV20-1	TRBJ2-7	NA	TRBD2	CSARGTSGSYYEQYF	TGCAGTGCTAGGGGGACTAGCGGGTCCTACTACGAGCAGTACTTC
TRBV20-1	TRBJ2-1	NA	TRBD2	CSADGASGYNEQFF	TGCAGTGCCGACGGGGCTAGCGGCTACAATGAGCAGTTCTTC
TRBV9	TRBJ2-1	NA	NA	CASSVDSQSSYNEQFF	TGTGCCAGCAGCGTAGATTCCCAGAGCTCCTACAATGAGCAGTTCTTC
TRBV7-8	TRBJ2-3	NA	NA	CASTVGLTDTQYF	TGTGCCAGCACCGTGGGCCTCACAGATACGCAGTATTTT
TRBV7-2	TRBJ2-1	few	NA	CASSPITGVQNEQFF	TGTGCCAGCAGCCCGATAACCGGGGTCCAAAATGAGCAGTTCTTC
TRBV9	TRBJ2-2	NA	NA	CASSARLGGPGELFF	TGTGCCAGCAGCGCCCGTCTGGGAGGTCCCGGGGAGCTGTTTTTT
TRBV20-1	TRBJ2-3	once	TRBD2	CSARGQELAGGGTDTQYF	TGCAGTGCTAGAGGGCAGGAACTAGCGGGAGGGGGCACAGATACGCAGTATTTT
TRBV20-1	TRBJ2-3	NA	NA	CSALRRGSSTDTQYF	TGCAGTGCTCTTAGACGGGGGTCTAGCACAGATACGCAGTATTTT
TRBV20-1	TRBJ1-4	few	NA	CSARGTLNEKLFF	TGCAGTGCTAGAGGGACACTTAATGAAAAACTGTTTTTT
TRBV7-8	TRBJ2-5	NA	NA	CASSWSQGQETQNF	TGTGCCAGCAGCTGGTCACAGGGACAAGAGACCCAGAACTTC
TRBV19	TRBJ1-6	NA	NA	CASSIEGHEVSLLHF	TGTGCCAGTAGTATAGAAGGACACGAGGTTTCACTCCTCCACTTT
TRBV2	TRBJ2-5	many	NA	CASSEWAPTWSPRYQETQYF	TGTGCCAGCAGTGAGTGGGCGCCGACTTGGTCCCCAAGGTACCAAGAGACCCAGTACTTC
TRBV6-2/TRBV6-3	TRBJ2-3	few	NA	CASTVRRGVVTDTQYF	TGTGCCAGCACCGTAAGGAGGGGGGTGGTCACAGATACGCAGTATTTT
TRBV2	TRBJ2-3	few	TRBD2	CASWASGGTDTQYF	TGTGCCAGCTGGGCTAGCGGGGGCACAGATACGCAGTATTTT
TRBV14	TRBJ1-2	NA	TRBD1	CASSRSSVDRGLLANYGYTF	TGTGCCAGCAGCCGATCCTCCGTTGACAGGGGGCTGCTAGCTAACTATGGCTACACCTTC
TRBV6-5	TRBJ2-7	many	TRBD1	CASSYSTDRDYEQYF	TGTGCCAGCAGTTACTCGACGGACAGGGACTACGAGCAGTACTTC
TRBV20-1	TRBJ2-1	NA	TRBD2	CSARDSGLAGYNEQFF	TGCAGTGCTAGAGACTCGGGACTAGCGGGATACAATGAGCAGTTCTTC
TRBV12-3/TRBV12-4	TRBJ2-3	many	TRBD1	CASSLADRVETDTQYF	TGTGCCAGCAGTTTAGCCGACAGGGTAGAAACAGATACGCAGTATTTT
TRBV5-1	TRBJ2-2	NA	TRBD2	CASGLAANTGELFF	TGCGCCAGCGGTCTAGCGGCGAACACCGGGGAGCTGTTTTTT
TRBV24-1	TRBJ2-1	NA	TRBD2	CATSDREGQFF	TGTGCCACCAGTGATCGGGAGGGGCAGTTCTTC
TRBV10-3	TRBJ2-7	few	NA	CAISEYRDITYEQYF	TGTGCCATCAGTGAGTACCGGGACATTACCTACGAGCAGTACTTC
TRBV20-1	TRBJ2-1	NA	NA	CSARASIIGSSYNEQFF	TGCAGTGCTAGAGCCTCGATTATCGGGAGTTCCTACAATGAGCAGTTCTTC
TRBV3-1	TRBJ1-1	NA	TRBD1	CASSQDNGDRGYTEAFF	TGTGCCAGCAGCCAAGACAACGGTGACAGGGGTTACACTGAAGCTTTCTTT
TRBV15	TRBJ2-1	NA	TRBD2	CATSRRLAGEQFF	TGTGCCACCAGCAGAAGACTAGCAGGGGAGCAGTTCTTC
TRBV18	TRBJ2-3	NA	NA	CASSPAVNRVTDTQYF	TGTGCCAGCTCACCAGCGGTAAACAGGGTCACAGATACGCAGTATTTT
TRBV28	TRBJ2-2	few	TRBD2	CASRPPGPRTSGRPNTGELFF	TGTGCCAGCAGACCACCTGGACCTAGGACTAGCGGGAGGCCGAACACCGGGGAGCTGTTTTTT
TRBV20-1	TRBJ2-7	NA	NA	CSASVDSSYEQYF	TGCAGTGCTAGCGTGGACAGCAGCTACGAGCAGTACTTC
TRBV5-1	TRBJ2-3	NA	NA	CASSLGSVISTDTQYF	TGCGCCAGCAGCTTGGGATCGGTGATTAGCACAGATACGCAGTATTTT
TRBV30	TRBJ1-2	NA	NA	CAWSDGTLAYGYTF	TGTGCCTGGAGTGACGGGACTCTGGCCTATGGCTACACCTTC
TRBV3-1	TRBJ2-1	once	TRBD2	CASSQDTSGSSYNEQFF	TGTGCCAGCAGCCAAGATACTAGCGGGTCCAGCTACAATGAGCAGTTCTTC
TRBV2	TRBJ2-1	NA	NA	CASREGEVLFF	TGTGCCAGCAGGGAGGGAGAGGTCTTGTTCTTC
TRBV28	TRBJ2-7	few	NA	CASRGPPRREQYF	TGTGCCAGCAGGGGGCCTCCCCGACGCGAGCAGTACTTC
TRBV5-4	TRBJ1-5	NA	TRBD1	CASSRDRKEQPQHF	TGTGCCAGCAGCCGGGACAGGAAGGAGCAGCCCCAGCATTTT